The 18 T cell receptor beta chains presented below share a single source sample, sequenced in a study of MAIT cells during Salmonella Paratyphi A infection. The study, taken as a whole, reports: MAIT TRBV usage was oligoclonal, favouring TRBV20 and TRBV6.

Their antigens remain unidentified. TCRdb fed the 5' RACE reads into MiXCR, producing one record per CDR3 protein. The table includes about 1,000 distinct CDR3 sequences, about 55% detected once. Time point of the sample: mid-infection, around enteric fever diagnosis. MAIT cells were sorted by flow cytometry as Valpha7.2+ CD161+ T cells. Sequenced material: MAIT cells from blood, taken at the middle sampling point of the challenge study. These receptors came from a person aged 18 to 75 who was deliberately infected with Salmonella Paratyphi A in a paratyphoid fever challenge study.

This clonotype is judged medium-sized. The gene calls are TRBV6-4 and TRBJ2-1, with 8 bases matching TRBD2. This CDR3 comprises 16 residues. Losses at the gene ends were 3 bases for V and 4 bases for J; bases not matched to a gene: 8. Germline CDR1 MRHNA, CDR2 SNTAGT. Written as DNA, the CDR3 is TGTGCCAGCAGTGATACAGCGGGAGCAGGGTACAATGAGCAGTTCTTC. This gives the protein CASSDTAGAGYNEQFF.

About this clonotype: Germline is not matched at one junction end, which may reflect a read error. The chain links TRBV6-1 to TRBJ2-1, with 7 nucleotides matching TRBD2. Germline loops: CDR1 MNHNS, CDR2 SASEGT. This CDR3 has 15 residues. DNA for the CDR3: TGTGCCAGAAGTGAGGAGAGCGGGAACTACAATGAGCAGTTCTTC. Amino acid sequence: CARSEESGNYNEQFF.

Concerning this clonotype itself: Because the CDR3 is missing its conserved closing phenylalanine or tryptophan, this is likely a read error. The DNA is left out, because the CDR3 cannot be placed on it with certainty; the CDR3 is given as TCRdb lists it. This chain uses TRBV6-4 with TRBJ2-2; TRBD1 was called by the table and not checked on the DNA. Including both end residues, the CDR3 is 14 amino acids long. Germline-derived CDR1 and CDR2 are MRHNA and SNTAGT. CDR3 sequence reads: CAGSEGLETGERWG.

The CDR3 sequence: CSARDLQAVSTDTQYF. In DNA form, the CDR3 reads TGCAGTGCTAGAGATCTCCAGGCTGTGAGCACAGATACGCAGTATTTT. The chain recombines TRBV20-1 with TRBJ2-3; D gene ambiguous. The CDR3 covers 16 residues. CDR1 and CDR2 (germline): DFQATT, SNEGSKA (reference sequence). V lost 0 bases, J lost 0 bases, and 13 bases lay in between.

Notes on this clonotype: The conserved phenylalanine or tryptophan normally closing the CDR3 is absent here, so this likely arose from a read error. The chain links TRBV20-1 to TRBJ1-1; a weak D match, TRBD1 (6 bases). The germline V gene encodes CDR1 DFQATT and CDR2 SNEGSKA (reference sequence). CDR3 length: 12 amino acids. Here the CDR3 reads CSARAGDTEAFL. The DNA for the CDR3 is TGCAGTGCTAGAGCGGGGGACACGGAAGCTTTCTTG.

DNA for the CDR3: TGCAGTGAAGACGAGGGGGCAGGGACAAGTGAGCAGTTCTTC. Its protein is CSEDEGAGTSEQFF. The chain couples TRBV20-1 to TRBJ2-1; 7 positions agree with TRBD1. Germline V gene sequence: CDR1 DFQATT, CDR2 SNEGSKA (reference sequence). V dropped 7 bases and J dropped 9; count of bases not matched to a gene: 15. The CDR3 totals 14 residues.

By share of the sample, this clonotype is large (0.1 to 1%). This rearrangement joins TRBV20-1 to TRBJ2-5, with 7 bases matching TRBD2. This CDR3 comprises 13 residues. V was clipped by 5 bases and J by 4 bases; unmatched bases: 7. CDR1 DFQATT and CDR2 SNEGSKA come from the germline V gene (reference sequence). CDR3 coding DNA: TGCAGTGCTCCTGCGGGAGTGGTAGAGACCCAGTACTTC. Translation: CSAPAGVVETQYF.

This clonotype was counted a single time. This rearrangement joins TRBV6-4 to TRBJ2-2, with TRBD2 matching over 12 bases. Germline CDR1 MRHNA, CDR2 SNTAGT. The CDR3 is made up of 14 amino acids. Trimming took 2 bases from V and 8 from J; bases not matched to a gene: 0. Written as DNA, the CDR3 is TGTGCCAGCAGTGACGGACTAGCGGGAGGGGAGCTGTTTTTT. Translating it yields CASSDGLAGGELFF.

The rearrangement uses TRBV4-3 and TRBJ2-2, with 11 bases matching TRBD2. This CDR3 region has 15 residues. In germline, CDR1 is LGHNA, CDR2 YSLEER. The trim removed 1 base at V and 7 bases at J, leaving 2 bases unmatched. This CDR3 is CASSQGGLADGELFF. The DNA of the CDR3 is TGCGCCAGCAGCCAAGGGGGACTAGCGGACGGGGAGCTGTTTTTT.

The V and J genes are TRBV20-1 and TRBJ2-6; 8 nucleotides line up with TRBD2. Germline lookup yields CDR1 DFQATT and CDR2 SNEGSKA (reference sequence). The CDR3 is 20 amino acids. The V gene end was trimmed by 1 base and the J gene end by 0 bases; junction bases not matched to a gene: 14. CDR3 nucleotide sequence: TGCAGTGCTAGAGCCGGACTAGCCCAAGATGGAAACTCTGGGGCCAACGTCCTGACTTTC. Translation: CSARAGLAQDGNSGANVLTF.

The chain is built from TRBV6-2 or TRBV6-3 and TRBJ2-2; D is tentatively TRBD1 or TRBD2 (5 bases each). The CDR3 sequence is 14 residues long. The V gene lost 6 bases and the J gene lost 5 bases, with 13 bases spanning the gap. Germline V CDR1 and CDR2: MNHEY, SVGEGT. CDR3 DNA sequence: TGTGCCAGCAGCCAGGGACCGGGGACCGGGGAGCTGTTTTTT. Its translation is CASSQGPGTGELFF.

On this clonotype: In this CDR3 the conserved last residue, phenylalanine or tryptophan, is missing, so a read error is likely. Because the CDR3's place on the DNA is in doubt, the DNA is left out and the CDR3 is given as listed by TCRdb. The CDR3 loop reads CSARDGDRESGEQDG. The V call is TRBV20-1, the J call TRBJ2-7; the table's D call, TRBD2, was not checked against the DNA. The germline CDR1 and CDR2 sequences are DFQATT and SNEGSKA (reference sequence). Both ends counted, the CDR3 spans 15 residues.

A remark on this clonotype: At one end the junction does not follow the germline gene, possibly because of a read error. The V call is TRBV10-3, the J call TRBJ2-3; TRBD2 matches 11 bases. The CDR3 length is 15 residues. Germline-derived CDR1 and CDR2 are ENHRY and SYGVKD. CDR3 loop: CALSAGLAETDTQYF. The CDR3 DNA follows: TGTGCCCTCAGTGCGGGACTAGCGGAAACAGATACGCAGTATTTT.

This clonotype rates as hyperexpanded. The V call is TRBV20-1, the J call TRBJ2-7; D may correspond to TRBD1 or TRBD2 (7 bases each). The V end was cut by 1 base, the J end by 3 bases, with 13 bases between. Germline V gene data show CDR1 as DFQATT and CDR2 as SNEGSKA (reference sequence). CDR3 length: 14 amino acids. CDR3 nucleotides: TGCAGTGCTAGAGGGGGAGGGGACAGCTACGAGCAGTACTTC. It translates to CSARGGGDSYEQYF.

The J gene is TRBJ1-1, the V gene TRBV10-2; D might be TRBD1 (5 bases). The CDR3 runs 18 residues. Germline V lookup: CDR1 WSHSY, CDR2 SAAADI. Trimming removed 5 bases from V and 12 bases from J, with 34 bases in between. The chain's CDR3 is CASSSGTSISGANVLTFF. The CDR3 DNA reads TGCGCCAGCAGTTCCGGGACTAGTATTTCTGGGGCCAACGTCCTGACTTTCTTT.

This clonotype was seen a single time. The final CDR3 position lacks the conserved phenylalanine or tryptophan, pointing to a likely read error. No DNA is shown, since the ends of the CDR3 on it are uncertain; the CDR3 is the one TCRdb lists. This chain joins TRBV4-3 and TRBJ2-5. Germline CDR1 and CDR2: LGHNA and YSLEER. With termini counted, the CDR3 has 10 amino acids. CDR3 protein: CASSQEKKEG.

For this clonotype: Because it lacks the conserved phenylalanine or tryptophan at the end, this CDR3 is likely a read error. Because the CDR3's place on the DNA is in doubt, the DNA is left out and the CDR3 is given as listed by TCRdb. V usage is TRBV4-3 and J usage is TRBJ2-5. The CDR3 length equals 10 residues, ends included. From germline, CDR1 is LGHNA and CDR2 YSLEER. The CDR3 loop reads CARSQEKKEG.

This clonotype has more than one count but fewer than ten. This rearrangement joins TRBV20-1 to TRBJ1-5, with 8 bases that match TRBD1. This CDR3 spans 15 amino acids. The germline V gene has CDR1 DFQATT and CDR2 SNEGSKA (reference sequence). CDR3 bases: TGCAGCTCCCAGCAGGTACAGGGGGATGTTCAGCCCCAGCATTTT. Its protein is CSSQQVQGDVQPQHF.